This is a list of T cell receptor beta chains from one sample in a study of radiotherapy plus CTLA-4 blockade in lung cancer. Clones were read by immunoSEQ multiplex PCR, and TCRdb kept only the in-frame ones, dropping some. The table lists approximately 57,000 clones, approximately 80% of them singletons. Source: peripheral blood, taken from a patient treated with radiotherapy plus ipilimumab. Receptors were obtained from a human donor with non-small cell lung cancer whose response to radiotherapy plus ipilimumab could not be evaluated. CDR3s include the opening cysteine and the closing phenylalanine or tryptophan. The D gene is left open where the match is weak. Not every row has a clone size; where given, it reads once, few, many or a size class.

TRBD2	TRBV5-4	NA	TRBJ2-4	CASSPGTSGGPRGNIQYF	TGTGCCAGCAGTCCTGGGACTAGCGGGGGCCCCCGAGGAAACATTCAGTACTTC
NA	TRBV7-2	NA	TRBJ2-2	CASRLGRLEAGELFF	TGTGCCAGTAGGCTAGGCCGACTAGAAGCCGGGGAGCTGTTTTTT
TRBD2	TRBV5-1	NA	TRBJ2-3	CASSLGLAGGSSTDTQYF	TGCGCCAGCAGCTTGGGGCTAGCGGGGGGCTCCAGCACAGATACGCAGTATTTT
TRBD2	TRBV4-1	NA	TRBJ2-3	CASSRVAGGPTDTQYF	TGCGCCAGCAGCCGAGTAGCGGGAGGGCCGACGGATACGCAGTATTTT
NA	TRBV4-3	NA	TRBJ2-5	CASSQAPGETQYF	TGCGCCAGCAGCCAAGCCCCGGGGGAGACCCAGTACTTC
TRBD1	TRBV27	NA	TRBJ1-4	CASSLVWTGPNEKLFF	TGTGCCAGCAGTTTGGTTTGGACAGGCCCTAATGAAAAACTGTTTTTT
NA	TRBV5-1	NA	TRBJ2-3	CASSLDSHTDTQYF	TGCGCCAGCAGCCTAGACAGTCACACAGATACGCAGTATTTT
NA	TRBV7-2	NA	TRBJ2-1	CASSLSGIYNEQFF	TGTGCCAGCAGCTTATCGGGGATCTACAATGAGCAGTTCTTC
NA	TRBV11-2	NA	TRBJ1-2	CASSPRTRGDYGYTF	TGTGCCAGCAGCCCCCGCACACGGGGGGACTATGGCTACACCTTC
NA	TRBV7-9	NA	TRBJ1-1	CASSFVGGLGTEAFF	TGTGCCAGCAGCTTTGTCGGGGGATTGGGCACTGAAGCTTTCTTT
NA	TRBV28	medium-sized	TRBJ2-5	CASSFPPSSGTQYF	TGTGCCAGCAGTTTCCCCCCGTCTTCGGGGACCCAGTACTTC
NA	TRBV14	NA	TRBJ2-5	CASRARGSGETQYF	TGTGCCAGCAGGGCACGGGGTAGCGGAGAGACCCAGTACTTC
TRBD1	TRBV7-9	NA	TRBJ2-7	CASSLGDRGMEEQYF	TGTGCCAGCAGCTTAGGGGACAGGGGAATGGAGGAGCAGTACTTC
TRBD1	TRBV6-5	NA	TRBJ2-7	CASSYPGGYEQYF	TGTGCCAGCAGTTACCCAGGGGGCTACGAGCAGTACTTC
TRBD2	TRBV4-3	once	TRBJ2-5	CASSQGTSGGGETQYF	TGCGCCAGCAGCCAGGGCACTAGCGGGGGGGGAGAGACCCAGTACTTC
NA	TRBV9	NA	TRBJ1-1	CASSVVGLGDTEAFF	TGTGCCAGCAGCGTAGTGGGGTTAGGGGACACTGAAGCTTTCTTT
TRBD2	TRBV7-2	once	TRBJ2-3	CASSSRSGRESDTQYF	TGTGCCAGCAGCTCCCGTAGCGGGAGGGAGTCAGATACGCAGTATTTT
NA	TRBV6-6	NA	TRBJ1-1	CATMRNTEAFF	TGTGCCACCATGCGGAACACTGAAGCTTTCTTT
TRBD2	TRBV7-2	NA	TRBJ2-7	CASSPLGLAGDEQYF	TGTGCCAGCAGCCCCCTGGGACTAGCGGGGGACGAGCAGTACTTC
TRBD1	TRBV2	few	TRBJ2-3	CASSEVGQGAPSTDTQYF	TGTGCCAGCAGTGAAGTGGGACAGGGGGCCCCTAGCACAGATACGCAGTATTTT
NA	TRBV7-2	NA	TRBJ1-2	CASSADRSGYGYTF	TGTGCCAGCAGCGCTGACAGGTCAGGCTATGGCTACACCTTC
NA	TRBV5-6	NA	TRBJ2-6	CASSLGGISGANVLTF	TGTGCCAGCAGCTTGGGAGGAATCTCTGGGGCCAACGTCCTGACTTTC
TRBD1	TRBV5-4	NA	TRBJ2-1	CASSMGTGSYNEQFF	TGTGCCAGCAGCATGGGGACAGGTTCCTACAATGAGCAGTTCTTC
TRBD2	TRBV6-5	once	TRBJ2-7	CASSSPQRGNSEQYF	TGTGCCAGCAGTTCCCCACAGCGGGGGAACTCCGAGCAGTACTTC
NA	TRBV5-4	once	TRBJ2-7	CASSKDRAGGGEQYF	TGTGCCAGCAGCAAGGACAGGGCGGGAGGGGGCGAGCAGTACTTC
TRBD1	TRBV19	NA	TRBJ2-5	CASSKRQGAFQETQYF	TGTGCCAGTAGTAAGAGACAGGGGGCCTTCCAAGAGACCCAGTACTTC
NA	TRBV5-6	NA	TRBJ2-7	CASSLGEAYEQYF	TGTGCCAGCAGCTTGGGGGAGGCCTACGAGCAGTACTTC
TRBD1	TRBV10-2	NA	TRBJ1-3	CASSDLGTGLNTIYF	TGCGCCAGCAGTGACCTCGGGACAGGGTTGAACACCATATATTTT
NA	TRBV7-2	NA	TRBJ2-5	CASSFLYSTPETQYF	TGTGCCAGCAGCTTTTTATACTCCACCCCAGAGACCCAGTACTTC
NA	TRBV5-1	once	TRBJ1-3	CASSPEGLSGNTIYF	TGCGCCAGCAGCCCGGAGGGGCTTTCTGGAAACACCATATATTTT
NA	TRBV7-9	NA	TRBJ1-2	CASSSQESYGYTF	TGTGCCAGCAGCTCTCAGGAAAGCTATGGCTACACCTTC
NA	TRBV2	NA	TRBJ1-2	CASTERHLYGYTF	TGTGCCAGCACCGAGCGGCACCTTTATGGCTACACCTTC
TRBD1	TRBV5-1	NA	TRBJ1-2	CASSLDRVGSRGYTF	TGCGCCAGCAGCTTAGACAGGGTAGGATCGCGTGGCTACACCTTC
TRBD2	TRBV7-2	NA	TRBJ2-7	CASSLPGGTYEQYF	TGTGCCAGCAGCTTACCGGGAGGTACCTACGAGCAGTACTTC
NA	TRBV2	NA	TRBJ2-3	CASSVTRTDTQYF	TGTGCCAGCAGCGTGACTCGAACAGATACGCAGTATTTT
TRBD1	TRBV18	NA	TRBJ1-4	CASSQGRRGREKLFF	TGTGCCAGCTCTCAAGGTCGGAGGGGGCGTGAAAAACTGTTTTTT
TRBD2	TRBV19	NA	TRBJ2-5	CASSRELAGGSGGETQYF	TGTGCCAGTAGTAGAGAACTAGCGGGGGGTTCTGGGGGAGAGACCCAGTACTTC
TRBD2	TRBV4-2	NA	TRBJ2-2	CASSFQSGGGTGELFF	TGTGCCAGCAGCTTCCAAAGCGGGGGAGGCACCGGGGAGCTGTTTTTT
NA	TRBV19	NA	TRBJ1-5	CASSIVATGPGMYSNQPQHF	TGTGCCAGTAGTATAGTAGCTACAGGGCCCGGTATGTATAGCAATCAGCCCCAGCATTTT
TRBD2	TRBV4-3	NA	TRBJ2-4	CASSPSGGAPGENIQYF	TGCGCCAGCAGCCCCAGCGGGGGGGCGCCAGGGGAAAACATTCAGTACTTC
NA	TRBV20-1	NA	TRBJ1-1	CSAESRTEAFF	TGCAGTGCGGAGTCCCGCACTGAAGCTTTCTTT
NA	TRBV2	NA	TRBJ1-2	CASSVEQVTYGYTF	TGTGCCAGCAGTGTGGAACAGGTGACCTATGGCTACACCTTC
TRBD1	TRBV27	NA	TRBJ1-2	CASSSLTGGYGYTF	TGTGCCAGCAGTTCTTTGACAGGGGGCTATGGCTACACCTTC
TRBD1	TRBV28	few	TRBJ1-3	CASSPPGQGMNTIYF	TGTGCCAGCAGCCCTCCGGGACAGGGCATGAACACCATATATTTT
NA	TRBV5-8	NA	TRBJ1-1	CASSLVMAGNTEAFF	TGTGCCAGCAGCTTGGTCATGGCAGGGAACACTGAAGCTTTCTTT
TRBD1	TRBV25-1	NA	TRBJ2-2	CASSVPTDRGHSTGELFF	TGTGCCAGCAGTGTACCCACAGACAGGGGGCATTCTACCGGGGAGCTGTTTTTT
TRBD2	TRBV19	NA	TRBJ2-4	CASSIERGLAGGKNIQYF	TGTGCCAGTAGTATAGAAAGGGGGCTAGCGGGGGGGAAAAACATTCAGTACTTC
NA	TRBV18	few	TRBJ2-7	CASSALRGYEQYF	TGTGCCAGCTCAGCCCTCAGGGGTTACGAGCAGTACTTC
NA	TRBV5-1	NA	TRBJ1-1	CASSLGAVRGDTEAFF	TGCGCCAGCAGCTTGGGGGCCGTCAGGGGTGACACTGAAGCTTTCTTT
TRBD2	TRBV7-2	NA	TRBJ2-3	CASSLAILAGPFTDTQYF	TGTGCCAGCAGCTTAGCTATACTAGCGGGGCCCTTCACAGATACGCAGTATTTT
NA	TRBV27	once	TRBJ1-1	CASSPRTGYTEAFF	TGTGCCAGCAGCCCCCGAACAGGGTACACTGAAGCTTTCTTT
NA	TRBV5-6	few	TRBJ1-2	CASSRDISDGYTF	TGTGCCAGCAGCCGGGACATTTCGGATGGCTACACCTTC
NA	TRBV27	NA	TRBJ2-1	CASSLGVPGGVYNEQFF	TGTGCCAGCAGTTTAGGGGTCCCTGGCGGGGTTTACAATGAGCAGTTCTTC
NA	TRBV2	once	TRBJ2-1	CASSETGKARPGNEQFF	TGTGCCAGCAGTGAAACCGGGAAGGCCCGTCCCGGCAATGAGCAGTTCTTC
NA	TRBV29-1	NA	TRBJ1-3	CSVEDQRNTIYF	TGCAGCGTTGAAGATCAAAGAAACACCATATATTTT
NA	TRBV19	once	TRBJ1-2	CASSPGTFYGYTF	TGTGCCAGTAGTCCTGGGACATTCTATGGCTACACCTTC
NA	TRBV19	NA	TRBJ1-6	CASSISGDLNSPLHF	TGTGCCAGTAGTATCTCCGGGGATTTGAATTCACCCCTCCACTTT
NA	TRBV9	once	TRBJ1-5	CAGSVGRDQPQHF	TGTGCCGGCAGCGTAGGGCGGGATCAGCCCCAGCATTTT
TRBD1	TRBV25-1	NA	TRBJ2-5	CASKGQGWETQYF	TGTGCCAGCAAAGGACAGGGCTGGGAGACCCAGTACTTC
TRBD2	TRBV9	NA	TRBJ2-7	CASSVGMRGAGGSYEQYF	TGTGCCAGCAGCGTTGGCATGCGGGGAGCGGGGGGGTCCTACGAGCAGTACTTC